This TCR beta chain originates from a study of cytomegalovirus exposure and HLA in healthy donors. Overall study: Around 77% of 398 genotyped donors fell in the Caucasian-associated ancestry cluster. Whole-study results and caveats: Data from an earlier analysis indicated that most TCR beta V segments were productive either about 87% or about 30% of the time.

Primers included in the PCR were 60 Vbeta and 13 Jbeta primers. The assay was immunoSEQ multiplex PCR, and TCRdb's table has in-frame clones only and misses some. The data contain tens of thousands of clones, less than 80% of them singletons. Worth noting for this clone: Its specificity is unknown.

The TCR originated in a woman aged 40 to 49 in good health and CMV-seropositive. Specimen: PBMCs.

This CDR3 is CASSTGLANEQFF. The DNA of the CDR3 is TGTGCCAGCAGCACGGGACTAGCCAATGAGCAGTTCTTC. The J gene is TRBJ2-1, the V gene TRBV6-6; TRBD2 matches 9 bases. This CDR3 comprises 13 residues. V trimming: 6 bases; J trimming: 6 bases; junction bases outside the gene matches: 3. CDR1 is MNHNY and CDR2 is SVGAGI in the germline V gene (reference sequence).